Below, 28 T cell receptor beta chains from the same sample are listed, as sequenced in a study of shared clonotypes between healthy human individuals. Produced via immunoSEQ multiplex PCR; TCRdb's table is partial and in-frame only. This table has about 640,000 clones, 55% to 75% appearing once. The sample consisted of memory CD4+ T cells sorted from blood. Subset described: CD45RA-negative fraction. The receptors come from a woman aged 25 to 39 in good health.

The chain links TRBV4-1 to TRBJ2-1, with TRBD2 matching over 10 bases. V lost 3 bases and J lost 1; bases outside the gene matches: 9. Germline loops: CDR1 MGHRA, CDR2 YSYEKL. This CDR3 has 18 amino acids. DNA for the CDR3: TGCGCCAGCAGCCAGGGGGTTCTAGCGGGAGATTCCTACAATGAGCAGTTCTTC. Protein sequence: CASSQGVLAGDSYNEQFF.

The chain employs TRBV19 and TRBJ2-3; 11 positions agree with TRBD2. V lost 5 bases and J lost 0; bases outside the gene matches: 4. Per germline, CDR1 LNHDA and CDR2 SQIVND (reference sequence). The CDR3 length is 16 residues. The CDR3 coding sequence is TGTGCCAGTAGTTCAAGGACTAGCGGGAGCACAGATACGCAGTATTTT. Its translation: CASSSRTSGSTDTQYF.

This sequence joins TRBV29-1 and TRBJ1-5, with D unresolved. The CDR3 is 14 residues long. V was trimmed by 6 bases and J by 1 base, leaving 13 bases between them. CDR1 and CDR2 (germline): SQVTM, ANQGSEA. The CDR3 here is CSVTYTRSNQPQHF. As DNA, the CDR3 is TGCAGCGTCACCTACACGAGAAGCAATCAGCCCCAGCATTTT.

The gene calls are TRBV5-6 and TRBJ2-5; no clear D. This CDR3 has 13 amino acids. The V end was cut by 0 bases, the J end by 5 bases, with 8 bases between. Germline V gene lookup returns CDR1 SGHDT and CDR2 YYEEEE. The CDR3 DNA reads as TGTGCCAGCAGCTTGGGTGGGTTGGAGACCCAGTACTTC. This sequence encodes CASSLGGLETQYF.

The CDR3 coding sequence is TGTGCCAGTAGCGACAGGAAAGGAAACACCATATATTTT. Protein: CASSDRKGNTIYF. This chain uses TRBV19 with TRBJ1-3, with D perhaps matching TRBD1 (6 bases). The CDR3 contains 13 residues. The germline gives CDR1 LNHDA, CDR2 SQIVND (reference sequence). The V gene lost 6 bases and the J gene lost 4 bases, with 10 bases spanning the gap.

The chain uses TRBV18 and TRBJ2-1; tentative D call: TRBD2 (6 bases). Between the trimmed V and J ends, which lost 3 bases and 2 bases, there was a span of 11 bases. There are 15 residues in the CDR3. The germline V gene has CDR1 KGHSH and CDR2 LQKENI. The CDR3: CASSPGLLTYNEQFF. The CDR3 coding sequence is TGTGCCAGCTCACCGGGACTCCTCACCTACAATGAGCAGTTCTTC.

This chain joins TRBV27 and TRBJ1-2; no reliable D call. The CDR3 length is 14 residues. Germline values: CDR1 MNHEY, CDR2 SMNVEV (reference sequence). The V end was cut by 6 bases, the J end by 0 bases, with 11 bases between. The CDR3 DNA follows: TGTGCCAGCAGAGAGAGTACTTCTAACTATGGCTACACCTTC. This translates into CASRESTSNYGYTF.

For this clone: The same CDR3 arises from other DNA sequences in this sample as well. V usage is TRBV5-1 and J usage is TRBJ1-5; TRBD1 aligns across 11 bases. CDR1 SGHRS and CDR2 YFSETQ come from the germline V gene. The CDR3 has 15 amino acids. V lost 3 bases and J lost 4; bases outside the gene matches: 3. CDR3 amino acids: CASSSGQGENQPQHF. CDR3 in DNA: TGCGCCAGCAGCTCGGGACAGGGGGAGAATCAGCCCCAGCATTTT.

This chain links TRBV7-8 with TRBJ2-7; TRBD2 might be the D (6 bases). Germline assignment: CDR1 SGHVS and CDR2 FQNEAQ. V gave up 1 base and J gave up 5 bases, with 15 bases separating them. The CDR3 is 15 residues long. The CDR3 spells CASSLETGLLNEQYF. CDR3 DNA sequence: TGTGCCAGCAGCTTAGAAACGGGACTCTTGAACGAGCAGTACTTC.

The chain uses TRBV19 and TRBJ2-1; 12 bases are shared with TRBD2. The CDR3 runs to 16 residues. V was pared by 1 base and J by 6 bases, with 4 bases of the junction left unmatched. From germline, CDR1 is LNHDA and CDR2 SQIVND (reference sequence). CDR3 amino acids: CASSIVTSGRLNEQFF. The CDR3 DNA follows: TGTGCCAGTAGTATAGTCACTAGCGGGAGGCTCAATGAGCAGTTCTTC.

This clone was seen just once. This chain connects TRBV7-9 to TRBJ2-7; 7 bases are a match to TRBD2. J gave up 2 bases and V 2 bases, and 6 bases lay outside the gene matches. Looked up from germline, CDR1 is SEHNR and CDR2 is FQNEAQ (reference sequence). This CDR3 is 15 amino acids long. The CDR3 reads CASSLSSGGTYEQYF. The CDR3 nucleotides are TGTGCCAGCAGCTTATCGTCGGGAGGTACCTACGAGCAGTACTTC.

The J gene is TRBJ2-5, the V gene TRBV4-2, with TRBD1 as a possible D gene (6 bases). V was pared by 1 base and J by 4 bases, with 16 bases between. There are 16 residues in the CDR3. CDR1 and CDR2 from the germline V gene are LGHNA and YNFKEQ. DNA for the CDR3: TGTGCCAGCAGCCAAGTCAACACAGGGACGGGAGAGACCCAGTACTTC. This sequence encodes CASSQVNTGTGETQYF.

The chain is built from TRBV18 and TRBJ1-1; no clear D. CDR3 length: 12 amino acids. The V end lost 5 bases, the J end lost 8 bases, and 12 bases lay between the germline ends. CDR1 and CDR2 from the germline V gene are KGHSH and LQKENI. The CDR3 region is CASSSKTGEAFF. The CDR3 DNA reads as TGTGCCAGCTCATCGAAGACGGGGGAAGCTTTCTTT. The full variable domain, rest sourced from reference TRBV18 and TRBJ1-1, is NAGVMQNPRHLVRRRGQEARLRCSPMKGHSHVYWYRQLPEEGLKFMVYLQKENIIDESGMPKERFSAEFPKEGPSILRIQQVVRGDSAAYFCASSSKTGEAFFGQGTRLTVV.

The V gene is TRBV30, the J gene TRBJ1-2; the D is unclear. The germline V and J ends were trimmed by 0 bases and 8 bases, with 16 bases remaining between them. This CDR3 has 14 amino acids. The germline V gene has CDR1 GTSNPN and CDR2 SVGIG (reference sequence). The CDR3 region has the DNA TGTGCCTGGAGTGTATTAAGGGCAGCGCGGGGCTACACCTTC. As protein: CAWSVLRAARGYTF.

The chain is built from TRBV6-1 and TRBJ1-5; 9 bases align to TRBD1. The V gene end was trimmed by 3 bases and the J gene end by 7 bases; junction bases not matched to a gene: 7. CDR1 and CDR2 (germline): MNHNS, SASEGT. CDR3 length: 15 amino acids. CDR3 region: CASSEGQGGGQPQHF. The CDR3 nucleotides read TGTGCCAGCAGTGAGGGACAGGGAGGAGGGCAGCCCCAGCATTTT.

This chain uses TRBV5-1 with TRBJ1-5; 7 bases are shared with TRBD1. This CDR3 region has 15 residues. V lost 7 bases to trimming and J lost 3 bases; unmatched junction nucleotides: 10. Germline V gene sequence: CDR1 SGHRS, CDR2 YFSETQ. In nucleotides, the CDR3 is TGCGCCAGCGGCAAGCCACAGGGGATCAATCAGCCCCAGCATTTT. The encoded protein is CASGKPQGINQPQHF.

The chain couples TRBV29-1 to TRBJ2-7; D unresolved. This CDR3 contains 12 residues. Germline V gene lookup returns CDR1 SQVTM and CDR2 ANQGSEA. Trimming removed 7 bases at V and 1 base at J, with 11 bases between. CDR3 sequence reads: CSATFGSYEQYF. CDR3 in DNA: TGCAGCGCTACATTTGGATCCTACGAGCAGTACTTC.

This clone was observed once. Other DNA sequences in this sample translate to the same CDR3. As DNA, the CDR3 is TGTGCCAGCAGCCTCGGCGCGGGGTATGAGCAGTACTTC. It encodes CASSLGAGYEQYF. The chain carries TRBV11-2 and TRBJ2-7, with D tentatively TRBD2 (6 bases). Germline values: CDR1 SGHAT, CDR2 FQNNGV. This CDR3 comprises 13 residues. Trimming shortened V by 5 bases and J by 7 bases, and 15 bases separated the two germline ends. Variable domain in full (rest from reference TRBV11-2 and TRBJ2-7): EAGVAQSPRYKIIEKRQSVAFWCNPISGHATLYWYQQILGQGPKLLIQFQNNGVVDDSQLPKDRFSAERLKGVDSTLKIQPAKLEDSAVYLCASSLGAGYEQYFGPGTRLTVT.

The V and J genes are TRBV19 and TRBJ1-3, with 9 bases matching TRBD1. V was pared by 6 bases and J by 0 bases, with 9 bases of the junction left unmatched. CDR3 size: 17 residues. Germline V gene data show CDR1 as LNHDA and CDR2 as SQIVND (reference sequence). In nucleotides, the CDR3 is TGTGCCAGTAGGACGGGACAGGGAATCCACTCTGGAAACACCATATATTTT. As protein: CASRTGQGIHSGNTIYF. Based on the CDR3 plus reference TRBV19 and TRBJ1-3, the full variable domain is DGGITQSPKYLFRKEGQNVTLSCEQNLNHDAMYWYRQDPGQGLRLIYYSQIVNDFQKGDIAEGYSVSREKKESFPLTVTSAQKNPTAFYLCASRTGQGIHSGNTIYFGEGSWLTVV.

The rearrangement uses TRBV28 and TRBJ2-1; 11 bases align to TRBD2. Germline assignment: CDR1 MDHEN and CDR2 SYDVKM. The CDR3 has 16 amino acids. V lost 2 bases and J lost 2; bases outside the gene matches: 2. The CDR3 spells CASSLLAGGTYNEQFF. In nucleotides, the CDR3 is TGTGCCAGCAGTTTACTAGCGGGAGGTACCTACAATGAGCAGTTCTTC.

This clone occurred once. The CDR3 region has the DNA TGTGCCAGTAGTATAGGTGGGGTGCTGAGCACTGAAGCTTTCTTT. Translated: CASSIGGVLSTEAFF. This chain uses TRBV19 with TRBJ1-1; D is ambiguous. The CDR3 covers 15 residues. V was clipped by 1 base and J by 4 bases, with 13 bases between them. The germline V gene encodes CDR1 LNHDA and CDR2 SQIVND (reference sequence).

Worth noting for this clone: The sample contains more than one DNA sequence encoding this CDR3. This chain joins TRBV28 and TRBJ1-1; D gene ambiguous. Trimming stripped 3 bases from V and 5 bases from J, with 7 bases between. This CDR3 region has 12 residues. CDR1 and CDR2 (germline): MDHEN, SYDVKM. DNA of the CDR3: TGTGCCAGCAGTTTGTCGCGGACTGAAGCTTTCTTT. This sequence encodes CASSLSRTEAFF.

To note about this clone: Within the sample, other DNA sequences also encode this same CDR3. The chain couples TRBV28 to TRBJ2-7; D not resolved. CDR1 is MDHEN, CDR2 SYDVKM, per germline. V lost 5 bases and J 2 bases, leaving 10 bases between the germline ends. The CDR3 loop spans 13 amino acids. This CDR3 reads CASSPPPTYEQYF. CDR3 coding DNA: TGTGCCAGCAGTCCCCCACCAACCTACGAGCAGTACTTC.

The J gene is TRBJ2-1, the V gene TRBV28; TRBD2 agrees at 8 bases. Germline CDR1 is MDHEN and CDR2 is SYDVKM. The CDR3 is 16 amino acids. The V segment lost 4 bases and the J segment 0 bases; nucleotides outside the gene matches: 5. CDR3 protein: CASSSSTSASYNEQFF. The DNA of the CDR3 is TGTGCCAGCAGTTCCTCGACTAGCGCCTCCTACAATGAGCAGTTCTTC.

The sample holds a few counts of this clone. The chain uses TRBV19 and TRBJ2-2, with 8 bases that match TRBD2. Trimming took 7 bases from V and 2 from J; bases not matched to a gene: 9. The V gene's germline CDR1 is LNHDA and CDR2 SQIVND (reference sequence). This CDR3 spans 16 amino acids. The CDR3 sequence: CASINGRALNTGELFF. In DNA form, the CDR3 reads TGTGCCAGTATAAACGGGAGGGCCCTTAACACCGGGGAGCTGTTTTTT.

The V gene is TRBV28, the J gene TRBJ1-1, with a possible D match to TRBD1 (6 bases). Germline values: CDR1 MDHEN, CDR2 SYDVKM. The CDR3 sequence is 14 residues long. The V and J ends lost 3 bases and 2 bases respectively, with 10 bases between them. The CDR3 here is CASSFPGGNTEAFF. DNA of the CDR3: TGTGCCAGCAGTTTTCCCGGGGGCAACACTGAAGCTTTCTTT.

This clone has at least ten counts. V gene TRBV4-1 combines with J gene TRBJ2-7; 10 positions agree with TRBD2. V lost 4 bases to trimming and J lost 1 base; unmatched junction nucleotides: 13. Germline assignment: CDR1 MGHRA and CDR2 YSYEKL. The CDR3 has 18 amino acids. The CDR3 coding sequence is TGCGCCAGCAGCCGGGGACTAGCGAAAAGGTCCTCTTCCTACGAGCAGTACTTC. Translation: CASSRGLAKRSSSYEQYF.

About this clone itself: With a much larger clone just one base away, this may be a read error. The chain has TRBV5-1 and TRBJ2-5; no definite D call. Deletions cut 0 bases from V and 1 base from J, with 10 bases between. There are 15 residues in the CDR3. CDR1 is SGHRS and CDR2 is YFSETQ in the germline V gene. CDR3 sequence (DNA): TGCGCCAGCAGCTTGGAAGAGGAGCTCCAAGAGACCCAGTACTTC. It codes for CASSLEEELQETQYF.